This TCR beta chain comes out of a study of shared clonotypes between healthy human individuals. Data came from immunoSEQ multiplex PCR; TCRdb stores just in-frame clones and leaves some out. In the table there are about 2.3 million clones, around 90% of which are singletons. Study observations and caveats: In the sorted subsets, rarefaction showed sequencing was incomplete despite large depth. Sharing across a handful of donors was seen in 4% to 6.5% of naive CD4 clonotypes. Across subsets, estimated richness was generally greater for naive than for memory populations.

Comments on this clone: Antigen specificity is unknown.

V trimming: 2 bases; J trimming: 8 bases; junction bases outside the gene matches: 7. CDR1 is SGHTS and CDR2 is YDEGEE in the germline V gene. The CDR3 contains 14 residues. The chain joins TRBV5-8 to TRBJ2-3, with 8 bases identical to TRBD2. The specimen was naive CD4+ T cells from PBMCs. Subset here: CD45RA+ positively selected. The TCR comes from a man aged 18 to 29 in good health. Some clones in this sample may be carry-over from other donors' samples. The CDR3 loop is CASSFGTSRGTQYF. In DNA form, the CDR3 reads TGTGCCAGCAGCTTCGGGACTAGTAGAGGTACGCAGTATTTT. The whole variable domain, remainder taken from reference TRBV5-8 and TRBJ2-3, is EAGVTQSPTHLIKTRGQQATLRCSPISGHTSVYWYQQALGLGLQFLLWYDEGEERNRGNFPPRFSGRQFPNYSSELNVNALELEDSALYLCASSFGTSRGTQYFGPGTRLTVL.